The 11 T cell receptor beta chains presented below share a single source sample, sequenced in a study of blood T cell repertoires in COVID-19. Sequencing used immunoSEQ multiplex PCR; TCRdb keeps in-frame clones, though not all of them. The sample has over 300,000 clones, about 84% seen once. Material: peripheral blood. The receptors shown here come from a woman aged 45-65 years with acute or convalescent COVID-19.

CDR3 in amino acids: CASKDRGSEKLFF. In DNA, the CDR3 is TGTGCCAGTAAAGACAGGGGGTCTGAAAAACTGTTTTTT. The chain carries TRBV3-1 (or the pseudogene TRBV3-2) and TRBJ1-4, with TRBD1 matching over 9 bases. CDR3 length: 13 residues. V dropped 9 bases and J dropped 7; count of bases not matched to a gene: 6. The germline V gene has CDR1 LGHDT and CDR2 YNNKEL (reference sequence).

This clone was seen once. The rearrangement uses TRBV27 and TRBJ2-5; possibly TRBD1 for D (5 bases). Germline V gene lookup returns CDR1 MNHEY and CDR2 SMNVEV (reference sequence). The V end was cut by 4 bases, the J end by 7 bases, with 13 bases between. CDR3 size: 13 residues. CDR3 loop: CASSWGGSGTQYF. The CDR3 DNA follows: TGTGCCAGCAGTTGGGGCGGTTCGGGGACCCAGTACTTC.

This CDR3 reads CASRSTGLGNTIYF. The CDR3 DNA sequence: TGTGCCAGCAGGTCCACAGGGTTGGGAAACACCATATATTTT. The V and J genes are TRBV6-5 and TRBJ1-3; D is possibly TRBD1 (6 bases). This CDR3 spans 14 amino acids. CDR1 is MNHEY, CDR2 SVGAGI, per germline. The V end lost 6 bases, the J end lost 4 bases, and 13 bases lay between the germline ends.

V usage is TRBV5-4 and J usage is TRBJ1-4, with 7 positions matching TRBD1. Germline-derived CDR1 and CDR2 are SGHNT and YYREEE (reference sequence). This CDR3 is built from 16 residues. V was clipped by 4 bases and J by 6 bases; unmatched bases: 12. The CDR3 DNA reads as TGTGCCAGCAGCCCCTTCAAGCAGGGGGGAGATGAAAAACTGTTTTTT. It specifies CASSPFKQGGDEKLFF.

J is TRBJ2-1 and V is TRBV25-1; D ambiguous. V was pared by 5 bases and J by 5 bases, with 7 bases between. Looked up from germline, CDR1 is MGHDK and CDR2 is SYGVNS. This CDR3 region has 12 residues. The CDR3 DNA follows: TGTGCCAGCAGTCTTAATAACAATGAGCAGTTCTTC. Translation: CASSLNNNEQFF.

This rearrangement joins TRBV20-1 to TRBJ2-7; a weak D match, TRBD2 (6 bases). This CDR3 region has 14 residues. CDR1 is DFQATT, CDR2 SNEGSKA, per germline (reference sequence). Trimming cost V 3 bases and J 0 bases, with 12 bases left between them. The CDR3 region has the DNA TGCAGTGCTAGTCTAGCGCTAAGCTCCTACGAGCAGTACTTC. This encodes CSASLALSSYEQYF.

Details on this clone: A junction end diverges from the germline sequence, so it may reflect a read error. This sequence joins TRBV28 and TRBJ2-7, with TRBD2 identical over 9 bases. Germline V gene data show CDR1 as MDHEN and CDR2 as SYDVKM. CDR3 length: 11 residues. Here the CDR3 DNA reads TGTGCCAGCAGTCGAGGGGGACTAGCAGTGTTC. This codes for CASSRGGLAVF. Variable domain in full (rest from reference TRBV28 and TRBJ2-7): DVKVTQSSRYLVKRTGEKVFLECVQDMDHENMFWYRQDPGLGLRLIYFSYDVKMKEKGDIPEGYSVSREKKERFSLILESASTNQTSMYLCASSRGGLAVFGPGTRLTVT.

V usage is TRBV28 and J usage is TRBJ1-4, with D possibly being TRBD1 (6 bases). Between the trimmed V and J ends, which lost 5 bases and 8 bases, there was a span of 24 bases. Looked up from germline, CDR1 is MDHEN and CDR2 is SYDVKM. The CDR3 covers 17 residues. CDR3 sequence (DNA): TGTGCCAGCAGTACAGAACAGGGCGCGGTTTCTTACGAAAAACTGTTTTTT. It is translated as CASSTEQGAVSYEKLFF.

V usage is TRBV7-9 and J usage is TRBJ1-5; 7 bases fit TRBD1. Per germline, CDR1 SEHNR and CDR2 FQNEAQ (reference sequence). The CDR3 is 14 residues long. Trimming cost V 6 bases and J 3 bases; bases outside gene matches: 5. The chain's CDR3 is CASSRTGDNQPQHF. The CDR3 coding sequence is TGTGCCAGCAGTCGAACAGGGGACAATCAGCCCCAGCATTTT.

V gene TRBV3-1 (or the pseudogene TRBV3-2) combines with J gene TRBJ2-2; TRBD2 is a possible D gene (6 bases). This CDR3 contains 15 residues. V lost 6 bases and J lost 4, with 15 bases in between. Germline-derived CDR1 and CDR2 are LGHDT and YNNKEL (reference sequence). The CDR3 DNA follows: TGTGCCAGCAGACGAGGGCAGGAGGGCACCGGGGAGCTGTTTTTT. Residues: CASRRGQEGTGELFF.

This sequence joins TRBV27 and TRBJ1-4; D is perhaps TRBD1 (5 bases). V lost 7 bases to trimming and J lost 9 bases, with 18 bases between them. This CDR3 comprises 14 residues. Germline values: CDR1 MNHEY, CDR2 SMNVEV (reference sequence). The DNA for the CDR3 is TGTGCCAGCACCCGATCGGGGGGTTATAAAAAACTGTTTTTT. This sequence encodes CASTRSGGYKKLFF.